The TCR beta chain described here comes from a study of blood T cell repertoires in COVID-19. Overall study context: PBMCs, B-cell-depleted T cells, or T cells were the source of the cDNA or gDNA that made up the material.

CDR3 length: 17 amino acids. The germline V gene encodes CDR1 LNHDA and CDR2 SQIVND (reference sequence). V trimming: 4 bases; J trimming: 0 bases; junction bases outside the gene matches: 4. This table comes from immunoSEQ multiplex PCR, and its TCRdb copy is limited to in-frame clones, with some not included. The sample shows under 200,000 clones, roughly 84% of them seen only once. Seattle's enrolled individuals joined amid active infection and were then monitored longitudinally. V usage is TRBV19 and J usage is TRBJ2-3; TRBD2 agrees at 13 bases. The TCR was taken from a woman aged 55-75 years with COVID-19, enrolled during active disease. The sequenced sample was peripheral blood. The CDR3 here is CASSKPGLAGSTDTQYF. The CDR3 DNA reads as TGTGCCAGTAGTAAACCGGGACTAGCGGGGAGCACAGATACGCAGTATTTT. Full variable domain (missing parts from reference TRBV19 and TRBJ2-3): DGGITQSPKYLFRKEGQNVTLSCEQNLNHDAMYWYRQDPGQGLRLIYYSQIVNDFQKGDIAEGYSVSREKKESFPLTVTSAQKNPTAFYLCASSKPGLAGSTDTQYFGPGTRLTVL.